This T cell receptor (beta chain) emerged from a study of shared clonotypes between healthy human individuals. Study as a whole: There were three CD4 naive, three CD4 memory, two CD8 naive and one CD8 memory plates per donor.

Whole-study findings and limits: A reduction in generation probabilities was seen for non-shared clonotypes relative to those shared by all four donors. The sharing of about 5% of naive CD4 clonotypes was seen across a few donors.

In the sorted-subset replicate PCRs, 150 to 200 ng DNA, some 30,000 T cell genomes, was used. The data were produced by immunoSEQ multiplex PCR, yet TCRdb's version contains in-frame clones alone and is incomplete. In the table there are hundreds of thousands of clones, roughly 98% of which are singletons. Of note for this clone: Its antigen is still unknown.

Trimming cost V 8 bases and J 4 bases, with 9 bases left between them. This CDR3 contains 12 residues. Germline values: CDR1 SEHNR, CDR2 FQNEAQ (reference sequence). CD45RO-negative, CCR7-positively selected cells formed the naive CD8 fraction, excluding terminally differentiated effector memory CD45RA+ cells. The source of this sequence is a man aged 30-40 years in good health. The rearrangement joins TRBV7-9 to TRBJ1-5; D is perhaps TRBD1 (6 bases). Sequencing input: naive CD8+ T cells sorted from blood. CDR3 nucleotide sequence: TGTGCCAGCTCAGACAGGAATCAGCCCCAGCATTTT. The encoded protein is CASSDRNQPQHF.